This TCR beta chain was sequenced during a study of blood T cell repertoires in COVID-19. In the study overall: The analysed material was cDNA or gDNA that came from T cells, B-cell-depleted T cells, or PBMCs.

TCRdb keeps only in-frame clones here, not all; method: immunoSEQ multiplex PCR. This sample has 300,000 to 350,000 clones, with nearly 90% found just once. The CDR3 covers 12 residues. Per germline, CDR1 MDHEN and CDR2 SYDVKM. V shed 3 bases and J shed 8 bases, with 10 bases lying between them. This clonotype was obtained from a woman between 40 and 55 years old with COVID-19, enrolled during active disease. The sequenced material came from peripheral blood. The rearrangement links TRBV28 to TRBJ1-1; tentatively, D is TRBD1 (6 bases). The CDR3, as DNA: TGTGCCAGCAGTTTGGTACAGGGAGAAGCTTTCTTT. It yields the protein CASSLVQGEAFF.